The T cell receptor beta chain under discussion was sequenced for a study of neurological immune-mediated disorders. Study results and limitations: Expansion of TCR clones was greatest in HTLV-1-associated myelopathy and smallest in multiple sclerosis, where it fell below that of healthy controls. The expanded clones of different subjects shared no CDR3 amino acid sequences (suggesting private repertoires in all groups).

The sample holds many counts of this clonotype. What it binds is not known. The cDNA was generated through 5'RACE incorporating 10-nucleotide random UMIs. TCRdb reanalysed the 5' RACE reads using MiXCR and keeps one entry per CDR3 protein. The data contain 20,000 or so distinct CDR3 sequences, approximately 7.8% of them seen just once; the ten biggest clones take up less than 20%. Sorted libraries were made with 1 million CD4+ or CD8+ T cells. This sequence was found in a woman aged 25 to 39 with HTLV-1-associated myelopathy (HAM/TSP). Input material: CD8+ T cells from blood.

Here the CDR3 reads CAWATGPQPYEQYF. CDR3 sequence (DNA): TGTGCCTGGGCCACAGGGCCCCAACCCTACGAGCAGTACTTC. The gene calls are TRBV30 and TRBJ2-7, with D maybe TRBD1 (6 bases). The CDR3 runs to 14 residues. The ends were cut back, 5 bases at V and 2 bases at J, with 16 bases in the middle. CDR1 is GTSNPN, CDR2 SVGIG, per germline (reference sequence).